The 2 T cell receptor beta chains below were found in one sample sequenced in a study of blood T cells in healthy people across ages. It was with a sample-barcoded 5' primer and a J-beta primer mix that a second PCR of about 6 to 12 cycles was run. TCRdb used MiXCR to reprocess the 5' RACE reads, holding one entry per CDR3 protein. The table lists just under 550,000 distinct CDR3 sequences, less than 25% of them singletons. The same specimen was also included in a second study, on T cells of mothers and their children.

Sequenced sample: blood. The receptors were gathered from a boy aged 5-17 years in good health.

The chain carries TRBV28 and TRBJ2-6; D might be TRBD2 (7 bases). Germline CDR1 reads MDHEN; CDR2 reads SYDVKM. Trimming removed 3 bases at V and 3 bases at J, with 21 bases between. The CDR3 has 19 residues. The CDR3 sequence is CASSLKTVRGAVGANVLTF. CDR3 bases: TGTGCCAGCAGTTTGAAGACGGTTCGGGGGGCTGTTGGGGCCAACGTCCTGACTTTC.

The genes are TRBV6-1 and TRBJ1-2; a weak D match, TRBD1 (6 bases). Per the germline V gene, CDR1 is MNHNS and CDR2 is SASEGT. This CDR3 is 14 amino acids long. Deletions cut 0 bases from V and 8 bases from J, with 13 bases between. CDR3 amino acids: CASSEAEGVWGYTF. For the CDR3, the DNA is TGTGCCAGCAGTGAAGCGGAGGGGGTTTGGGGCTACACCTTC.